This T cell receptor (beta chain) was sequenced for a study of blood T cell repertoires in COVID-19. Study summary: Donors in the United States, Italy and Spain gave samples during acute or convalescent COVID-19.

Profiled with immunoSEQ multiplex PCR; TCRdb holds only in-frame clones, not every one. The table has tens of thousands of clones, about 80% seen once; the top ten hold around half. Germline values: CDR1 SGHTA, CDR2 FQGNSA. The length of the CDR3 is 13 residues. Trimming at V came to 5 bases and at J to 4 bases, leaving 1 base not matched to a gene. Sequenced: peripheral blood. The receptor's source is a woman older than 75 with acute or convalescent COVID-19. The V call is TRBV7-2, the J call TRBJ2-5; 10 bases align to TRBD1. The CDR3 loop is CASSRTGGETQYF. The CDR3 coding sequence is TGTGCCAGCAGCCGGACAGGGGGAGAGACCCAGTACTTC.